This T cell receptor beta chain derives from a study of Graves' ophthalmopathy and Graves' hyperthyroidism. This clonotype came up many times. Its antigen is currently unknown. Germline V gives CDR1 MGHRA, CDR2 YSYEKL. The V gene lost 5 bases and the J gene lost 0 bases, with 14 bases spanning the gap. The CDR3 sequence is 16 residues long. The study, taken as a whole, reports: Among thyroid clonotypes expanded above 0.001 frequency, most also appeared in blood.

Amplifying from RNA transcripts, the study obtained TCR beta CDR3 regions. Following a first-round RT-PCR that used HTBI primers, a second-round multiplex PCR was carried out. A single record per CDR3 protein comes from TCRdb applying MiXCR to the multiplex PCR reads. This table holds 350,000 to 450,000 distinct CDR3 sequences, about 21% found once. Among the hyperthyroidism patients, all were newly diagnosed, aged 18 to 65, with under 2 months' duration. The study excluded patients with other autoimmune diseases, uncontrolled infections, pregnancy or lactation. PBMCs originated in more than 7.5 ml of fresh peripheral blood.

The sample comprised peripheral blood. The chain combines TRBV4-1 with TRBJ1-3; possible D gene TRBD1, 5 bases. The receptor was derived from a woman between 18 and 30 years old with stable Graves' hyperthyroidism. This CDR3 reads CASSLLSGGSGNTIYF. CDR3 in DNA: TGCGCCAGCAGCTTACTCAGTGGGGGCTCTGGAAACACCATATATTTT.